This TCR beta chain was sequenced for a study of T cell changes during pregnancy in multiple sclerosis. There are 13 residues in the CDR3. V was trimmed by 8 bases and J by 4 bases, leaving 9 bases between them. Per the germline V gene, CDR1 is LNHDA and CDR2 is SQIVND (reference sequence). Sequenced by immunoSEQ multiplex PCR; TCRdb stores in-frame clones only, minus some. This sample has approximately 65,000 clones, with 91% found just once. Source: CD4+ T cells from peripheral blood mononuclear cells, taken in the first trimester of pregnancy. J is TRBJ1-6 and V is TRBV19; a possible D gene is TRBD1 (5 bases). This TCR came from a female donor with multiple sclerosis, enrolled in a pregnancy study. CDR3 in amino acids: CASAGQYNSPLHF. The CDR3 DNA reads TGTGCCAGTGCCGGACAATATAATTCACCCCTCCACTTT. Supplemented by reference TRBV19 and TRBJ1-6, the full variable domain reads DGGITQSPKYLFRKEGQNVTLSCEQNLNHDAMYWYRQDPGQGLRLIYYSQIVNDFQKGDIAEGYSVSREKKESFPLTVTSAQKNPTAFYLCASAGQYNSPLHFGNGTRLTVT.